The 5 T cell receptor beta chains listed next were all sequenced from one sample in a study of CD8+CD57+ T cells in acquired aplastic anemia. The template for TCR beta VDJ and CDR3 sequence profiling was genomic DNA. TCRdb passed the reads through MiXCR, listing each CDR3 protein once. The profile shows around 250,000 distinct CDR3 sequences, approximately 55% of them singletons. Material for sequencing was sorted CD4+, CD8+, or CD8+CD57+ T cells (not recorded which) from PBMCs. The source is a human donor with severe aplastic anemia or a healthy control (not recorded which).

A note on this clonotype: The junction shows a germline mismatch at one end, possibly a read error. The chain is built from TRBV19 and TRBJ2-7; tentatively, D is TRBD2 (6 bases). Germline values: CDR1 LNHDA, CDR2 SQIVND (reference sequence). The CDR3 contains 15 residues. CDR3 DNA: TGTGCCAGTAGTATGGGGGTCAGGACTAACTACGAACAGTACTTC. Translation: CASSMGVRTNYEQYF.

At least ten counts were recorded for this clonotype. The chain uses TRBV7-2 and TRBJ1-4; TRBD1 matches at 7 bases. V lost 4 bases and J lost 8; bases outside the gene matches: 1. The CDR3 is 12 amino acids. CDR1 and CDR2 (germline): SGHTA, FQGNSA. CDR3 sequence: CASSSQGEKLFF. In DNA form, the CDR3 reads TGTGCCAGCAGCTCACAGGGGGAAAAACTGTTTTTT.

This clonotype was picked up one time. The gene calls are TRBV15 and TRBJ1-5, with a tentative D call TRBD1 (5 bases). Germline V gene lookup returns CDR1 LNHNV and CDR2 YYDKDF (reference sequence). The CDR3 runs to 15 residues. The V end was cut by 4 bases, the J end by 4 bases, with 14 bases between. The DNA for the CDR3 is TGTGCCACCAGCATATCAGGGTTTGGAAATCAGCCCCAGCATTTT. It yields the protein CATSISGFGNQPQHF.

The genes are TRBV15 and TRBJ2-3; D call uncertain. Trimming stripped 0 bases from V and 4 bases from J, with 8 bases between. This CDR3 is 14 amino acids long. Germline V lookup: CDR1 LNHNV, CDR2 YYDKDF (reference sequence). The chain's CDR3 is CATSRDPVSDTQYF. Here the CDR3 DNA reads TGTGCCACCAGCAGAGACCCAGTTTCAGATACGCAGTATTTT.

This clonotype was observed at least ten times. The CDR3 spells CASSLQGVDNEQFF. In nucleotides, the CDR3 is TGTGCCAGCAGCTTACAGGGGGTGGACAATGAGCAGTTCTTC. V gene TRBV2 combines with J gene TRBJ2-1; 8 bases map to TRBD1. Germline V gene data show CDR1 as SNHLY and CDR2 as FYNNEI. The CDR3 totals 14 residues. V lost 6 bases to trimming and J lost 5 bases; unmatched junction nucleotides: 6.